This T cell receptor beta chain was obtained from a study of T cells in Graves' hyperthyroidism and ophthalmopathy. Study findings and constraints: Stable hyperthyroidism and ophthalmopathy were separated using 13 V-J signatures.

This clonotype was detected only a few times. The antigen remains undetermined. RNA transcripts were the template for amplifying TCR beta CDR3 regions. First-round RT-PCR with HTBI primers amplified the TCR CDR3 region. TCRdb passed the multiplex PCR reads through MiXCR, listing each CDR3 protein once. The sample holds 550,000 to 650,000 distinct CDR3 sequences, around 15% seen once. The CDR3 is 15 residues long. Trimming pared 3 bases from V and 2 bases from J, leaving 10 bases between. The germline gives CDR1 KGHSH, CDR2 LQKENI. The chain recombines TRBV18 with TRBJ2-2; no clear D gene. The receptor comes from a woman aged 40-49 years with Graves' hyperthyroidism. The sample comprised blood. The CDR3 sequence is CASSPSATNTGELFF. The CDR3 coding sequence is TGTGCCAGCTCACCGTCGGCCACCAACACCGGGGAGCTGTTTTTT. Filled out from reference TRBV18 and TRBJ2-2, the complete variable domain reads NAGVMQNPRHLVRRRGQEARLRCSPMKGHSHVYWYRQLPEEGLKFMVYLQKENIIDESGMPKERFSAEFPKEGPSILRIQQVVRGDSAAYFCASSPSATNTGELFFGEGSRLTVL.